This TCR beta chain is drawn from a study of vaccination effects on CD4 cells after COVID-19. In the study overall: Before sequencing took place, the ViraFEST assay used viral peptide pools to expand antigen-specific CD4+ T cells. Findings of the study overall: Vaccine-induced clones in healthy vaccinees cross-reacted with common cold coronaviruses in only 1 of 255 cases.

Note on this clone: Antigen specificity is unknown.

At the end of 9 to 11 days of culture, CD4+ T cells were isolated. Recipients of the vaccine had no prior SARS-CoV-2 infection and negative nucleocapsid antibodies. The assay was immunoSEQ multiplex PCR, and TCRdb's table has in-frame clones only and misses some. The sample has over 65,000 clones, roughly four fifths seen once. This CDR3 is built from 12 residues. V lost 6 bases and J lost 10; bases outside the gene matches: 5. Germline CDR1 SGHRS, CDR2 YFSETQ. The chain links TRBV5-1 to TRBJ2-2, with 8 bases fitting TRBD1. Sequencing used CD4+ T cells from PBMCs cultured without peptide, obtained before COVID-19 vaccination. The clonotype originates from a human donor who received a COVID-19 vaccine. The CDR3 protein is CASTRGQEELFF. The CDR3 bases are TGCGCCAGCACCAGGGGGCAGGAGGAGCTGTTTTTT.